This TCR beta chain was retrieved from a study of cytotoxic CD8 clonotypes in ibrutinib-treated CLL. Study at large: Partial response was seen in approximately 24 patients and complete response in 2; after median 68 months, approximately 14 stayed remitted, around 12 progressed. It was after a median roughly 13 months of treatment, range 6 to 36, that response samples were taken.

As for this clone: Its target is unknown.

TCRdb's table, derived via immunoSEQ multiplex PCR, lists solely in-frame clones and lacks some. The repertoire has fewer than 400,000 clones, about 61% of them found once; the top ten carry about 5.9%. Study results and caveats: Contraction or stability on treatment was seen for public clonotypes, which were uncommon.

This clonotype was sampled from a human donor with chronic lymphocytic leukemia. The sequencing here drew on PBMCs, taken after 36 months of ibrutinib treatment.

The CDR3 here is CASSLSRTGTYEQYF. Here the CDR3 DNA reads TGTGCCAGCAGCTTATCGAGGACAGGGACCTACGAGCAGTACTTC. The chain couples TRBV7-9 to TRBJ2-7, with 8 bases identical to TRBD1. Trimming at V came to 2 bases and at J to 2 bases, leaving 5 bases not matched to a gene. The CDR3 is made up of 15 amino acids. Germline V gene lookup returns CDR1 SEHNR and CDR2 FQNEAQ (reference sequence).